The T cell receptor (beta chain) described here comes from a study of blood T cell repertoires in COVID-19. Germline values: CDR1 MDHEN, CDR2 SYDVKM. V lost 7 bases and J lost 1, with 19 bases in between. The CDR3 covers 16 residues. Libraries were prepared by immunoSEQ multiplex PCR; TCRdb keeps only in-frame clonotypes and omits some of them. The profile covers about 180,000 clones, with 80% to 90% appearing a single time and 2% to 3% taken by the ten largest. The chain recombines TRBV28 with TRBJ1-1, with unresolved D. The clonotype originates from a man in his forties with active or convalescent COVID-19. The sample comprised peripheral blood. Here the CDR3 reads CASISGQALPNTEAFF. The CDR3 DNA is TGTGCCAGCATATCCGGCCAGGCTCTCCCGAACACTGAAGCTTTCTTT.